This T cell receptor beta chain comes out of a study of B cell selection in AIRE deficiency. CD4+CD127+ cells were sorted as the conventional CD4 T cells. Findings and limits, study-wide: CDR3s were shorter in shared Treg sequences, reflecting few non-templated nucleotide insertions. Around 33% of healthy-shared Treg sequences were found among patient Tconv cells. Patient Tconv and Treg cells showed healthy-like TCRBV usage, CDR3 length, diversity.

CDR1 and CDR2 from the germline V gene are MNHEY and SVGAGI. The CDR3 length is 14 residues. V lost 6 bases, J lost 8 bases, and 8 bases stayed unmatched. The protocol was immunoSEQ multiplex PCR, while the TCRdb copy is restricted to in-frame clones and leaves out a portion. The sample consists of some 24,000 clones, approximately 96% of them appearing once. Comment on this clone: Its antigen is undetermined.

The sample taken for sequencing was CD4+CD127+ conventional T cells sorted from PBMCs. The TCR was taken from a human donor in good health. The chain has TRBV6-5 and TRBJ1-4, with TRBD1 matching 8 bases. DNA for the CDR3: TGTGCCAGCAGCCGCGGACAGGGCGGCGAAAAACTGTTTTTT. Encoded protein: CASSRGQGGEKLFF.